This passage covers 18 T cell receptor beta chains from one sample sequenced in a study of regulatory T cells in long-lasting Graves disease. Combining iRepertoire HTBI primers with Arm-PCR of CDR3 regions, the authors built TCR beta libraries. TCRdb analysed the multiplex PCR reads with MiXCR anew, one entry per CDR3 protein. The table lists approximately 560,000 distinct CDR3 sequences, around 15% of them singletons, with approximately 12% in the top ten. Documented time point: newly diagnosed GD, antithyroid drugs for less than 3 months. PBMC RNA served as the TCR library source. In addition, the sample was reused for a study of T cells in Graves' hyperthyroidism and ophthalmopathy.

The source was peripheral blood mononuclear cells (PBMCs), collected at new diagnosis, from a patient treated with antithyroid drugs. The receptors were gathered from a man younger than 30 with Graves disease.

This clonotype was found many times. The genes are TRBV5-1 and TRBJ2-1; D may be TRBD2 (6 bases). V lost 3 bases, J lost 4 bases, and 17 bases lay in between. Germline V gene data show CDR1 as SGHRS and CDR2 as YFSETQ. The CDR3 sequence is 16 residues long. The CDR3 nucleotides are TGCGCCAGCAGCTGGGGGGACTTCACGACTTACAATGAGCAGTTCTTC. Amino acids: CASSWGDFTTYNEQFF.

Many counts were recorded for this clonotype. The gene calls are TRBV12-3 or TRBV12-4 and TRBJ1-5; weak D call: TRBD1 (5 bases). V lost 3 bases to trimming and J lost 6 bases, with 15 bases between them. This CDR3 is built from 15 residues. The chain's CDR3 is CASSLSDSRGQPQHF. The CDR3 DNA reads TGTGCCAGCAGTTTGAGCGACAGCCGGGGTCAGCCCCAGCATTTT.

This chain joins TRBV3-1 and TRBJ1-3; tentatively, D is TRBD1 (5 bases). The CDR3 extends over 14 amino acids. Germline CDR1 LGHDT, CDR2 YNNKEL (reference sequence). Trimming cost V 3 bases and J 0 bases, with 6 bases left between them. The CDR3 loop is CASSQGDSGNTIYF. The CDR3 DNA reads as TGTGCCAGCAGCCAGGGGGACTCTGGAAACACCATATATTTT.

This chain links TRBV3-1 with TRBJ2-1; 8 nucleotides agree with TRBD2. This CDR3 has 16 amino acids. CDR1 LGHDT and CDR2 YNNKEL come from the germline V gene (reference sequence). After removal of 4 bases from V and 0 bases from J, the junction contained 5 bases not matched to a gene. In DNA, the CDR3 is TGTGCCAGCAGCCGCAGCGGGAGTATCTCCTACAATGAGCAGTTCTTC. Amino acids: CASSRSGSISYNEQFF.

This clonotype was observed many times. This chain joins TRBV5-1 and TRBJ1-2, with TRBD1 identical over 8 bases. The V gene end was trimmed by 4 bases and the J gene end by 1 base; junction bases not matched to a gene: 3. CDR1 is SGHRS, CDR2 YFSETQ, per germline. The CDR3 is 14 amino acids. The CDR3 DNA follows: TGCGCCAGCAGCCAAGGACAGGGTAACTATGGCTACACCTTC. It specifies CASSQGQGNYGYTF.

This chain links TRBV27 with TRBJ2-3; D perhaps matches TRBD2 (5 bases). The CDR3 covers 18 residues. Trimming cost V 4 bases and J 2 bases, with 22 bases left between them. From germline, CDR1 is MNHEY and CDR2 SMNVEV (reference sequence). The CDR3 spells CASSSSTASWIPTDTQYF. The CDR3 DNA reads TGTGCCAGCAGTTCCTCCACCGCTAGCTGGATACCCACAGATACGCAGTATTTT.

This clonotype was observed a handful of times. The rearrangement joins TRBV20-1 to TRBJ2-7; 10 bases map to TRBD1. CDR1 DFQATT and CDR2 SNEGSKA come from the germline V gene (reference sequence). The CDR3 totals 16 residues. This chain's CDR3 is CVRDRGPKTGAYEQYF. DNA of the CDR3: TGCGTGAGGGACAGGGGCCCGAAGACTGGAGCCTACGAGCAGTACTTC.

This clonotype was recorded many times. J is TRBJ1-3 and V is TRBV3-1, with unresolved D. This CDR3 has 15 residues. Germline-derived CDR1 and CDR2 are LGHDT and YNNKEL (reference sequence). Trimming pared 2 bases from V and 4 bases from J, leaving 12 bases between. CDR3 coding DNA: TGTGCCAGCAGCCAACGAGAGGGAAGAGGAAACACCATATATTTT. As protein: CASSQREGRGNTIYF.

This clonotype showed up many times. The rearrangement joins TRBV2 to TRBJ1-5, with TRBD1 matching over 7 bases. The ends lost 0 bases at V and 5 bases at J; junction bases unmatched: 7. The CDR3 is 16 amino acids. The germline V gene has CDR1 SNHLY and CDR2 FYNNEI. CDR3 nucleotides: TGTGCCAGCAGTGAAGCGCAAGGGGGCCCTTATCAGCCCCAGCATTTT. This encodes CASSEAQGGPYQPQHF. Looking up the rest from reference TRBV2 and TRBJ1-5 gives the full variable domain: EPEVTQTPSHQVTQMGQEVILRCVPISNHLYFYWYRQILGQKVEFLVSFYNNEISEKSEIFDDQFSVERPDGSNFTLKIRSTKLEDSAMYFCASSEAQGGPYQPQHFGDGTRLSIL.

As to this clonotype: A far larger clone is only one base removed, so a read error is likely. This chain links TRBV28 with TRBJ2-1, with 7 bases lining up with TRBD1. Matching the DNA end better, TRBJ2-5 makes the J call doubtful. The CDR3 is 15 residues long. Germline V CDR1 and CDR2: MDHEN, SYDVKM. CDR3 amino acids: CASSFPETGKETQYF. The CDR3 DNA reads TGTGCCAGCAGTTTTCCCGAGACAGGGAAAGAGACCCAGTACTTC.

The rearrangement joins TRBV27 to TRBJ2-7; 14 bases are shared with TRBD2. The germline gives CDR1 MNHEY, CDR2 SMNVEV (reference sequence). This CDR3 is 17 amino acids long. V gave up 3 bases and J gave up 3 bases; unmatched junction bases: 7. In DNA, the CDR3 is TGTGCCAGCAGTTTTCGGACTAGCGGGAGGCTGATCTACGAGCAGTACTTC. It codes for CASSFRTSGRLIYEQYF.

This clonotype was recorded many times. V is TRBV13 and J is TRBJ2-3, with a possible D match to TRBD1 (5 bases). Germline assignment: CDR1 PRHDT and CDR2 FYEKMQ (reference sequence). V was pared by 8 bases and J by 4 bases, with 19 bases between. The CDR3 runs to 15 residues. The CDR3 DNA follows: TGTGCCAGCCAGAGACTTCAGGGTGTCGCAGATACGCAGTATTTT. Its translation is CASQRLQGVADTQYF.

This rearrangement joins TRBV4-1 to TRBJ1-5, with D hard to call. CDR1 is MGHRA and CDR2 is YSYEKL in the germline V gene. V was clipped by 0 bases and J by 6 bases, with 9 bases between them. The CDR3 consists of 14 residues. The chain's CDR3 is CASSQDQEFQPQHF. CDR3 coding DNA: TGCGCCAGCAGCCAAGATCAGGAGTTTCAGCCCCAGCATTTT.

There are many counts of this clonotype. The chain links TRBV7-3 to TRBJ2-7; either TRBD1 or TRBD2 may supply D (5 bases each). The CDR3 runs 15 residues. The ends were cut back, 6 bases at V and 1 base at J, with 16 bases in the middle. Germline lookup yields CDR1 SGHTA and CDR2 FQGTGA. CDR3 sequence reads: CASSGGPGPSYEQYF. CDR3 coding DNA: TGTGCCAGCAGTGGGGGTCCGGGTCCTTCCTACGAGCAGTACTTC.

In this sample, this clonotype turned up a few times. The CDR3 DNA reads as TGTGCCAGTAGGGGGGAAATTGCCCCCCTCCACTTT. Translating it yields CASRGEIAPLHF. The rearrangement joins TRBV19 to TRBJ1-6; TRBD1 is a possible D gene (5 bases). Trimming stripped 6 bases from V and 13 bases from J, with 13 bases between. Germline V gene sequence: CDR1 LNHDA, CDR2 SQIVND (reference sequence). CDR3 length: 12 residues.

In this sample, this clonotype turned up many times. The chain joins TRBV12-3 or TRBV12-4 to TRBJ1-2; D is ambiguous. Trimming pared 10 bases from V and 0 bases from J, leaving 9 bases between. The CDR3 extends over 12 amino acids. The CDR3 loop is CATSASNYGYTF. CDR3 DNA sequence: TGTGCCACCTCAGCGTCTAACTATGGCTACACCTTC.

The J gene is TRBJ2-2, the V gene TRBV30; D is perhaps TRBD1 (6 bases). This CDR3 is 13 amino acids long. CDR1 and CDR2 (germline): GTSNPN, SVGIG (reference sequence). V was trimmed by 1 base and J by 6 bases, leaving 9 bases between them. CDR3 sequence: CAWSAGAPGELFF. As DNA, the CDR3 is TGTGCCTGGAGTGCAGGGGCGCCCGGGGAGCTGTTTTTT.

This clonotype was seen repeatedly, ten times or more. This rearrangement joins TRBV7-9 to TRBJ2-1; 10 nucleotides agree with TRBD2. After removal of 1 base from V and 5 bases from J, the junction contained 5 bases not matched to a gene. Germline CDR1 is SEHNR and CDR2 is FQNEAQ (reference sequence). The CDR3 is 16 residues long. The CDR3 loop reads CASSLVGTSDDNEQFF. In DNA form, the CDR3 reads TGTGCCAGCAGCTTAGTGGGGACTAGCGACGACAATGAGCAGTTCTTC.